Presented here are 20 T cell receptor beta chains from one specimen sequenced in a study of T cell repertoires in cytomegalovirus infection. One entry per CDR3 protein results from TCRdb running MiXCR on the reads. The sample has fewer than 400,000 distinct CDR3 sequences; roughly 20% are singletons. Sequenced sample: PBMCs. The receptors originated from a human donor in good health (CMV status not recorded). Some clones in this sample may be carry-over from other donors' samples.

As DNA, the CDR3 is TGCAGTGCTTTTATTTCGGGAGGGATAGAGACCCAGTACTTC. This gives the protein CSAFISGGIETQYF. The V call is TRBV20-1, the J call TRBJ2-5; 8 nucleotides match TRBD2. The J segment lost 4 bases and the V segment lost 5 bases, leaving 9 bases of the junction unmatched. Germline CDR1 and CDR2: DFQATT and SNEGSKA (reference sequence). The CDR3 is 14 amino acids.

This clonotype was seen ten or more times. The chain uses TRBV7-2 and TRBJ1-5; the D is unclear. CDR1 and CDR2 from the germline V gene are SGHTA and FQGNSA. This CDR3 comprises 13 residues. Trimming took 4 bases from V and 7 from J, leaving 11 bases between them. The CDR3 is CASSYSWGQPQHF. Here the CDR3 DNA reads TGTGCCAGCAGCTACTCATGGGGACAGCCCCAGCATTTT.

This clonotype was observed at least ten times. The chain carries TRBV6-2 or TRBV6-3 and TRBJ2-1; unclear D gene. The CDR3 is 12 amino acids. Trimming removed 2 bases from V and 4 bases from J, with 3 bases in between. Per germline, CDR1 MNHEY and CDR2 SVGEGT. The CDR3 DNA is TGTGCCAGCAGTTACCTATACAATGAGCAGTTCTTC. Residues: CASSYLYNEQFF.

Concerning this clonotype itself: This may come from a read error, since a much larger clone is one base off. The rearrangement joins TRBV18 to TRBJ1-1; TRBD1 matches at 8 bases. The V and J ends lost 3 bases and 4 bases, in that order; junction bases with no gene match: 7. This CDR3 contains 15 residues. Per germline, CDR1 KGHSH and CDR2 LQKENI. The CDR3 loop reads CASSPGQGGATEAFF. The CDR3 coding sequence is TGTGCCAGCTCACCCGGACAGGGAGGTGCCACTGAAGCTTTCTTT.

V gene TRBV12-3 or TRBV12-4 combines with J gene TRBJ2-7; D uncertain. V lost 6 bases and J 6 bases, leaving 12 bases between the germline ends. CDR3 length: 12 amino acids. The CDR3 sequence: CASSLSLGEQYF. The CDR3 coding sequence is TGTGCCAGCAGCCTATCCTTGGGCGAGCAGTACTTC.

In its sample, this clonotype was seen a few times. The CDR3 sequence: CASSWEGGLASSYEQYF. The CDR3 bases are TGTGCCAGCAGCTGGGAAGGGGGACTAGCTAGCTCCTACGAGCAGTACTTC. The chain has TRBV11-2 and TRBJ2-7; TRBD2 aligns across 9 bases. This CDR3 comprises 17 residues. Trimming at V came to 4 bases and at J to 0 bases, leaving 10 bases not matched to a gene. CDR1 and CDR2 (germline): SGHAT, FQNNGV.

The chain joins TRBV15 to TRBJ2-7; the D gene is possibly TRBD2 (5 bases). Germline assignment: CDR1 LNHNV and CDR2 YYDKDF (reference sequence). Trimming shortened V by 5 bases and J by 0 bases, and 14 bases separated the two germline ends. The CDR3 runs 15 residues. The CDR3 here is CATSPRRGSSYEQYF. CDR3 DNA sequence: TGTGCCACCAGCCCTCGACGGGGAAGCTCCTACGAGCAGTACTTC.

The CDR3 coding sequence is TGTGCCAGCAGCCAACGACTAGCGGGGGGGCTCGAGACCCAGTACTTC. This encodes CASSQRLAGGLETQYF. The chain joins TRBV4-2 to TRBJ2-5, with 14 bases that match TRBD2. The J segment lost 5 bases and the V segment lost 2 bases, leaving 4 bases of the junction unmatched. The CDR3 spans 16 residues. Germline V gene lookup returns CDR1 LGHNA and CDR2 YNFKEQ.

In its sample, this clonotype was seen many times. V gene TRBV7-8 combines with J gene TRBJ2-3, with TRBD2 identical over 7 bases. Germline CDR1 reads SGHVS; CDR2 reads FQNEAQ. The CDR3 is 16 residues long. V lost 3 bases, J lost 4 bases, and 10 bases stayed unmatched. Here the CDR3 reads CASSFFRESGADTQYF. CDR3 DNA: TGTGCCAGCAGCTTTTTTCGGGAGAGCGGGGCAGATACGCAGTATTTT.

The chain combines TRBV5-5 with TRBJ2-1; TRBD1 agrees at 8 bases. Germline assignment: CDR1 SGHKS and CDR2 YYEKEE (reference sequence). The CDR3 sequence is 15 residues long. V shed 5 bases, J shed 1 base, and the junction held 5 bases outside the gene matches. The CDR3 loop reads CASRLGQGSYNEQFF. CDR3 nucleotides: TGTGCCAGCAGACTAGGACAGGGTTCCTACAATGAGCAGTTCTTC.

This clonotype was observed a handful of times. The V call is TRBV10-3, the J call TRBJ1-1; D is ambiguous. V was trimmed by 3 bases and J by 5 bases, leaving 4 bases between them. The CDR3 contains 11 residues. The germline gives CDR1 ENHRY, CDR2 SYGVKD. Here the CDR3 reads CAISEGTEAFF. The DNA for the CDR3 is TGTGCCATCAGTGAAGGGACTGAAGCTTTCTTT.

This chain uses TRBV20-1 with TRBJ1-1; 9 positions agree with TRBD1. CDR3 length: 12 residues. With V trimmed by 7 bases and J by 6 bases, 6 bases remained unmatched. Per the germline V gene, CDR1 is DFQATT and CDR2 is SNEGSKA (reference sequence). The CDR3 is CSVPGQGPEAFF. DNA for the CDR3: TGCAGTGTACCGGGACAGGGACCTGAAGCTTTCTTT.

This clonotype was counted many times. The CDR3 loop reads CASSQDRGLRAEAFF. The CDR3 bases are TGTGCCAGCAGCCAGGACAGGGGGCTCAGGGCTGAAGCTTTCTTT. This chain joins TRBV28 and TRBJ1-1; 11 bases match TRBD1. With 6 bases clipped from V and 6 bases from J, the junction kept 9 bases outside the gene matches. CDR3 length: 15 amino acids. Germline CDR1 and CDR2: MDHEN and SYDVKM.

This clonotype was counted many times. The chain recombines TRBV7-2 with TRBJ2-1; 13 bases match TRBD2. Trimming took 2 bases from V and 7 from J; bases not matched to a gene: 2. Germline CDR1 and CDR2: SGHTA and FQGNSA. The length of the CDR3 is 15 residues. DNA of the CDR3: TGTGCCAGCAGCTTAATACTAGCGGGAGGGAATGAGCAGTTCTTC. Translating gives CASSLILAGGNEQFF.

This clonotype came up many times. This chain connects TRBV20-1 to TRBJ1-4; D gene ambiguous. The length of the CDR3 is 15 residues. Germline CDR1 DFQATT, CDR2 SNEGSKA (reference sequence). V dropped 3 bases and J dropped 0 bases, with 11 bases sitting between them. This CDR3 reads CSARGVLATNEKLFF. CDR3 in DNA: TGCAGTGCTAGGGGCGTACTCGCAACTAATGAAAAACTGTTTTTT.

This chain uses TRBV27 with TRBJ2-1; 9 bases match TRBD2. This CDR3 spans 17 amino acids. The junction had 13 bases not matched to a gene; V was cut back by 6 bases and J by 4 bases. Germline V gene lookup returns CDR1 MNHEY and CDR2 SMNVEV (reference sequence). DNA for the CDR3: TGTGCCAGCAGAGGGGGGCAAGGACTAGCGTATTACAATGAGCAGTTCTTC. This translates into CASRGGQGLAYYNEQFF.

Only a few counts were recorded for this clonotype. In DNA form, the CDR3 reads TGTGCCAGCAGCTTGCACAGTGATAATTCACCCCTCCACTTT. As protein: CASSLHSDNSPLHF. The chain employs TRBV5-5 and TRBJ1-6; D uncertain. The V gene's germline CDR1 is SGHKS and CDR2 YYEKEE (reference sequence). This CDR3 is 14 amino acids long. V lost 1 base and J lost 5, with 7 bases in between.

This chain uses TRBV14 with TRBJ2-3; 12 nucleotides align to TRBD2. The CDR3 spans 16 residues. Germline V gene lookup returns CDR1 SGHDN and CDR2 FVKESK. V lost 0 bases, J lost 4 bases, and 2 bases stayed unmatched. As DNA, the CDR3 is TGTGCCAGCAGCCAAGACCCTAGCGGGGGGGCAGATACGCAGTATTTT. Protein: CASSQDPSGGADTQYF.

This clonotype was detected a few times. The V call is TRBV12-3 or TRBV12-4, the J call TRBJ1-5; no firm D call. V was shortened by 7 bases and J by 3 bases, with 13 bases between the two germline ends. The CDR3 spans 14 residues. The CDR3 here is CASTEGEYNQPQHF. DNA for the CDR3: TGTGCCAGCACCGAAGGAGAGTACAATCAGCCCCAGCATTTT.

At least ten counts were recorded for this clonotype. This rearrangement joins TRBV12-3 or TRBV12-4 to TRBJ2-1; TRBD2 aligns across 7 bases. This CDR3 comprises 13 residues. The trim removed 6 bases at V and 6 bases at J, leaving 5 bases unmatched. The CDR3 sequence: CASRWVAGNEQFF. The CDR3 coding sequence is TGTGCCAGCAGATGGGTAGCGGGCAATGAGCAGTTCTTC.